These T cell receptor beta chains were read from a single sample in a study of radiotherapy plus CTLA-4 blockade in lung cancer. TCRdb keeps only in-frame clones here, not all; method: immunoSEQ multiplex PCR. The table has roughly 69,000 clones, roughly 76% seen once; the top ten hold more than 15%. The sequenced sample was peripheral blood, obtained from a patient treated with radiotherapy plus ipilimumab. All receptors derive from a human donor with non-small cell lung cancer whose response to radiotherapy plus ipilimumab could not be evaluated. Some clones in this sample may be carry-over from other donors' samples. Both conserved end residues are part of each CDR3. The order of the fields is clone size, D gene, V gene, J gene, CDR3 DNA, CDR3 protein. A D gene is named only where the DNA matches it firmly. For some rows the clone size is stated as once, few or many, or as a class when expanded; others skip it.

>.|TRBD1|TRBV29-1|TRBJ1-5
TGCAGCGTCGGGGACAGCGGTAGTGGGCCCCAGCATTTT
CSVGDSGSGPQHF
>.|.|TRBV5-6|TRBJ2-1
TGTGCCAGCAGCTTACCGCAGGGCAATGAGCAGTTCTTC
CASSLPQGNEQFF
>.|TRBD1|TRBV28|TRBJ1-6
TGTGCCAGCAGTTTAGGGGACAGGGTTAATTCACCCCTCCACTTT
CASSLGDRVNSPLHF
>few|.|TRBV4-3|TRBJ2-7
TGCGCCAGCAGCCAAGATCTGGGTGGACTCTACGAGCAGTACTTC
CASSQDLGGLYEQYF
>.|TRBD1|TRBV7-2|TRBJ1-5
TGTGCCAGCAGCCCCCACGACAGGGGCGATCAGCCCCAGCATTTT
CASSPHDRGDQPQHF
>.|TRBD2|TRBV4-2|TRBJ2-1
TGTGCCAGCAGCCAACCGGGACTAGCGCGGGACAATGAGCAGTTCTTC
CASSQPGLARDNEQFF
>.|TRBD1|TRBV2|TRBJ1-5
TGTGCCAGCATCGGGACAGGGGGCTCTCAGCCCCAGCATTTT
CASIGTGGSQPQHF
>.|.|TRBV5-1|TRBJ2-1
TGCGCCAGCAGCTTAACTAGTGCCCTATACAATGAGCAGTTCTTC
CASSLTSALYNEQFF
>few|TRBD1|TRBV2|TRBJ1-2
TGTGCCAGCAGTGGCGACAGGGGGGGCTACACCTTC
CASSGDRGGYTF
>once|TRBD1|TRBV5-1|TRBJ2-3
TGCGCCAGCAGCTTGGTACCGGGACAGGGCCGCACAGATACGCAGTATTTT
CASSLVPGQGRTDTQYF
>few|.|TRBV28|TRBJ1-1
TGTGCCAGCAGTGACGGGACACTGAACACTGAAGCTTTCTTT
CASSDGTLNTEAFF
>.|.|TRBV7-6|TRBJ2-7
TGTGCCAGCAGCTTAGAGATTGAGCCAGGGGCCTCCTACGAGCAGTACTTC
CASSLEIEPGASYEQYF
>.|.|TRBV27|TRBJ1-2
TGTGCCAGCAGTTCGGGGGGACTTGCTAACTATGGCTACACCTTC
CASSSGGLANYGYTF
>many|TRBD1|TRBV6-5|TRBJ1-3
TGTGCCAGCAGCAGGGACAGGGCTGGAAACACCATATATTTT
CASSRDRAGNTIYF
>few|TRBD2|TRBV7-8|TRBJ2-5
TGTGCCAGCAGCCTTGGATCTAGCGGGTCCCCCCGGTACTTC
CASSLGSSGSPRYF
>.|.|TRBV7-8|TRBJ2-7
TGTGCCAGCAGCTTACAGGCAGTCTCTTACGAGCAGTACTTC
CASSLQAVSYEQYF
>.|TRBD1|TRBV25-1|TRBJ2-7
TGTGCCAGCAGTGCCGGGTGGGGACAGGGATTCGAGCAGTACTTC
CASSAGWGQGFEQYF
>.|.|TRBV5-1|TRBJ2-5
TGCGCCAGCAGCCGGGGCCAGGGGGGTCCGGAGACCCAGTACTTC
CASSRGQGGPETQYF
>.|.|TRBV27|TRBJ1-1
TGTGCCAGCAGTTTAAGGCAGGCCTCTGAAGCTTTCTTT
CASSLRQASEAFF
>.|.|TRBV30|TRBJ1-1
TGTGCCTGGAGTGCCAGTGACACTGAAGCTTTCTTT
CAWSASDTEAFF
>.|TRBD2|TRBV2|TRBJ2-3
TGTGCCAGCAGGGCCGGGACTAGCGGGGGTGATACGCAGTATTTT
CASRAGTSGGDTQYF
>.|.|TRBV10-2|TRBJ1-5
TGCGCCAGCATGAGCGGTAATAGCAATCAGCCCCAGCATTTT
CASMSGNSNQPQHF
>.|TRBD1|TRBV5-1|TRBJ2-7
TGCGCCAGCAGCGCCAGCCCGGGACAGGGGGAATCCTACGAGCAGTACTTC
CASSASPGQGESYEQYF
>.|TRBD1|TRBV5-1|TRBJ1-1
TGCGCCAGCAGTTCGGACAGGCACACTGAAGCTTTCTTT
CASSSDRHTEAFF
>.|.|TRBV25-1|TRBJ1-6
TGTGCCAGCAGGATTGGGCAGAGCTCCTATAATTCACCCCTCCACTTT
CASRIGQSSYNSPLHF
>.|.|TRBV6-5|TRBJ1-2
TGTGCCAGCAGTTACTCGATCGGAGGGGGCTACACCTTC
CASSYSIGGGYTF
>.|.|TRBV7-9|TRBJ2-7
TGTGCCAGCAGCCCGACTAGTTCCGAGCAGTACTTC
CASSPTSSEQYF
>.|TRBD2|TRBV6-1|TRBJ2-5
TGTGCCAGCAGTGGATTGCGGGGGGTTCAAGAGACCCAGTACTTC
CASSGLRGVQETQYF
>few|TRBD1|TRBV4-3|TRBJ2-1
TGCGCCAGCAGCCAAGACAGGGGGTACAATGAGCAGTTCTTC
CASSQDRGYNEQFF
>.|TRBD2|TRBV9|TRBJ2-3
TGTGCCAGCAGCGATGGACTAGCGGTGGTCACAGATACGCAGTATTTT
CASSDGLAVVTDTQYF
>.|TRBD2|TRBV9|TRBJ2-1
TGTGCCAGCAGCGTAGCTAGCGGGGACTACAATGAGCAGTTCTTC
CASSVASGDYNEQFF
>.|TRBD1|TRBV27|TRBJ1-1
TGTGCCAGCAGTTTACGCCCCTCAAACAGGGGGGGGACGAGCACTGAAGCTTTCTTT
CASSLRPSNRGGTSTEAFF
>.|.|TRBV2|TRBJ2-4
TGTGCCAGCTCTGCCGGGGGGCTTGTTCAGTACTTC
CASSAGGLVQYF
>.|.|TRBV4-3|TRBJ1-5
TGCGCCAGCAGCCAAGATTTGTCGAGGGCCTACAATCAGCCCCAGCATTTT
CASSQDLSRAYNQPQHF
>few|TRBD2|TRBV7-2|TRBJ2-4
TGTGCCAGCAGCTTAGCGCATGGGGGGAGCGGGGGTTCCATTCAGTACTTC
CASSLAHGGSGGSIQYF
>.|.|TRBV9|TRBJ1-4
TGTGCCAGCAGCGTTGCCCTTTTACAGGGTGAAGGAGAAAAACTGTTTTTT
CASSVALLQGEGEKLFF
>.|.|TRBV28|TRBJ1-1
TGTGCCAGCAGTTTCCCAACCTCTTACACGAACACTGAAGCTTTCTTT
CASSFPTSYTNTEAFF
>few|TRBD2|TRBV28|TRBJ2-5
TGTGCCAGCAGTTCCCTAGCGGGGGGGAGACAAGAGACCCAGTACTTC
CASSSLAGGRQETQYF
>.|.|TRBV5-1|TRBJ2-3
TGCGCCAGCAGCCTCCCCACAGATACGCAGTATTTT
CASSLPTDTQYF
>.|.|TRBV4-2|TRBJ1-2
TGTGCCAGCAGTCCCCCCCGGGGTGGCTACACCTTC
CASSPPRGGYTF
>once|.|TRBV5-8|TRBJ2-7
TGTGCCAGCAGTCATCCCAAAGCCTACTCCTACGAGCAGTACTTC
CASSHPKAYSYEQYF
>few|TRBD1|TRBV27|TRBJ1-5
TGTGCCAGCAGTCCGACTTACGGGACGGGACAGGGCAGAGGGCAGCCCCAGCATTTT
CASSPTYGTGQGRGQPQHF
>.|.|TRBV28|TRBJ1-2
TGTGCAGGGGTCGTCCTCTATGGCTACACCTTC
CAGVVLYGYTF
>once|.|TRBV6-5|TRBJ2-2
TGTGCCAGCAGTCCCCCGGACAGTTACACCGGGGAGCTGTTTTTT
CASSPPDSYTGELFF
>.|.|TRBV19|TRBJ1-2
TGTGCCAGTAGTTGGCAGGGTCAGGCCAACTATGGCTACACCTTC
CASSWQGQANYGYTF
>.|TRBD1|TRBV28|TRBJ2-6
TGTGCCAGCAGTTTATCTGACAGGGCTGGGGCCAACGTCCTGACTTTC
CASSLSDRAGANVLTF
>few|TRBD1|TRBV18|TRBJ2-7
TGTGCCAGCTCACCGGGACAGTACTACGAGCAGTACTTC
CASSPGQYYEQYF
>.|TRBD1|TRBV19|TRBJ1-3
TGTGCCAGTAGTCAAACACAGGGGGCTGCTGGAAACACCATATATTTT
CASSQTQGAAGNTIYF